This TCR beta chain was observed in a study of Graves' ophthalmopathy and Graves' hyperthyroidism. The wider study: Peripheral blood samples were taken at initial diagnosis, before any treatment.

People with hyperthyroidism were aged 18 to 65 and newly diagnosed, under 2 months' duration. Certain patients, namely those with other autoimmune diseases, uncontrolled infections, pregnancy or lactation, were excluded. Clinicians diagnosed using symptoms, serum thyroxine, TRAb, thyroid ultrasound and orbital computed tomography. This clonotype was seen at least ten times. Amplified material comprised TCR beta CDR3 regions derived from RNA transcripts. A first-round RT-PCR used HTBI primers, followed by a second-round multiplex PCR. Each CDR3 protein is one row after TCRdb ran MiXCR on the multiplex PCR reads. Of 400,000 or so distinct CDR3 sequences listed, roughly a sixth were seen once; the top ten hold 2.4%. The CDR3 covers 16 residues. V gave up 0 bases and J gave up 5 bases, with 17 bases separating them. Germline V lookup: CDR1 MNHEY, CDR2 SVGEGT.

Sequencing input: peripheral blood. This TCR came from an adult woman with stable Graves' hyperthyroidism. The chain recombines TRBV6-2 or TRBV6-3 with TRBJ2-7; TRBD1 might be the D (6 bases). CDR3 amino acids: CASSYSTRQGKDEQYF. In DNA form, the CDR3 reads TGTGCCAGCAGTTACTCGACCCGCCAGGGGAAGGACGAGCAGTACTTC.